The 7 T cell receptor beta chains below were found in one sample sequenced in a study of T cell responses to AZD1222 COVID-19 vaccine. The data were produced by immunoSEQ multiplex PCR, yet TCRdb's version contains in-frame clones alone and is incomplete. The repertoire holds 110,000 to 150,000 clones, with roughly 90% as singletons. The material sequenced was peripheral blood, taken on day 0 of AZD1222 vaccination. Receptors were obtained from an adult in good health.

Turning to this clone: Compared with germline, one end of the junction differs, possibly owing to a read error. The rearrangement links TRBV5-1 to TRBJ1-1; D gene uncertain. CDR1 and CDR2 from the germline V gene are SGHRS and YFSETQ. CDR3 length: 15 amino acids. The CDR3: CASRLAPAGNTEAFF. The DNA for the CDR3 is TGCGCCAGCAGGTTGGCCCCCGCAGGGAACACTGAAGCTTTCTTT.

V and J are TRBV2 and TRBJ2-2, with 10 positions matching TRBD1. This CDR3 comprises 14 residues. V lost 5 bases to trimming and J lost 6 bases; unmatched junction nucleotides: 3. The germline CDR1 and CDR2 sequences are SNHLY and FYNNEI. The CDR3: CASSWDRGSGELFF. The DNA of the CDR3 is TGTGCCAGCAGTTGGGACAGGGGATCCGGGGAGCTGTTTTTT.

This clone was seen once. The chain uses TRBV9 and TRBJ2-3; the match to TRBD2 covers 10 bases. The junction had 11 bases not matched to a gene; V was cut back by 4 bases and J by 0 bases. The CDR3 contains 18 residues. The germline V gene encodes CDR1 SGDLS and CDR2 YYNGEE. The CDR3 sequence: CASSSSGGLALSTDTQYF. As DNA, the CDR3 is TGTGCCAGCAGCTCAAGCGGGGGACTAGCGCTTAGCACAGATACGCAGTATTTT.

Here the CDR3 DNA reads TGTGCCATCAGCATAGAACTAGCGGGGGCTCCGAATGAGCAGTTCTTC. Residues: CAISIELAGAPNEQFF. The chain links TRBV10-3 to TRBJ2-1, with TRBD2 matching over 11 bases. V gave up 6 bases and J gave up 7 bases; unmatched junction bases: 11. The CDR3 consists of 16 residues. Germline CDR1 is ENHRY and CDR2 is SYGVKD.

This sequence joins TRBV27 and TRBJ1-2; TRBD1 aligns across 10 bases. Germline assignment: CDR1 MNHEY and CDR2 SMNVEV (reference sequence). Trimming removed 2 bases from V and 5 bases from J; junction bases left unmatched: 5. The CDR3 covers 15 residues. This CDR3 is CASSLRTGGYYGYTF. In DNA form, the CDR3 reads TGTGCCAGCAGTTTAAGGACAGGGGGTTATTATGGCTACACCTTC.

The chain combines TRBV5-6 with TRBJ2-3; 11 bases agree with TRBD1. Germline lookup yields CDR1 SGHDT and CDR2 YYEEEE. J was trimmed by 5 bases and V by 4 bases; bases with no gene match: 9. CDR3 length: 16 residues. CDR3 loop: CASSHMDRGRGDTQYF. The CDR3 bases are TGTGCCAGCAGCCACATGGACAGGGGGCGCGGAGATACGCAGTATTTT.

V usage is TRBV7-9 and J usage is TRBJ2-1; D possibly uses TRBD1 or TRBD2 (5 bases each). There are 17 residues in the CDR3. Germline V gene sequence: CDR1 SEHNR, CDR2 FQNEAQ (reference sequence). V was cut by 2 bases and J by 3 bases, with 17 bases left in between. The chain's CDR3 is CASSLPGPGHFYNEQFF. Written as DNA, the CDR3 is TGTGCCAGCAGCTTACCGGGACCGGGGCATTTCTACAATGAGCAGTTCTTC.